Listed below are T cell receptor beta chains from one sample, sequenced in a study of blood T cell repertoires in COVID-19. The table came from immunoSEQ multiplex PCR; TCRdb's copy has only in-frame clones and leaves some out. The table lists about 270,000 clones, about 88% of them singletons. Sequencing used PBMCs or T cells enriched from blood (not recorded which). The receptors originated from a woman in her sixties or seventies in a cohort exposed to, infected with or recovered from COVID-19 (not recorded which). Both conserved end residues are part of each CDR3. Each record gives: V gene, clone size, D gene, J gene, CDR3 DNA, CDR3 protein. The D gene is left open where the match is weak. Not every row has a clone size; where given, it reads once, few, many or a size class.

TRBV4-2,.,.,TRBJ1-6,TGTGCCAGCAGCCAAGATACAGGGCATTCACCCCTCCACTTT,CASSQDTGHSPLHF
TRBV3-1/TRBV3-2,.,TRBD1,TRBJ2-7,TGTGCCAGCAGCCAGACAGGGAGAAGCACCTACGAGCAGTACTTC,CASSQTGRSTYEQYF
TRBV21-1,.,.,TRBJ1-4,TGTGCCAGCAGCACTTGGGACAGGGGATGGGGAAAACTGTTTTTT,CASSTWDRGWGKLFF
TRBV27,.,.,TRBJ2-1,TGTGCCAGCAGCTCGATTGTCCGGAGCAATGAGCAGTTCTTC,CASSSIVRSNEQFF
TRBV5-6,.,.,TRBJ1-1,TGTGCCAGCAGCGCCCAGACAGGAAGGCTATTCACTGAAGCTTTCTTT,CASSAQTGRLFTEAFF
TRBV28,.,.,TRBJ2-7,TGTGCCAGCACCCAAAGCGTTATGGAGCAGTACTTC,CASTQSVMEQYF
TRBV7-3,.,TRBD1,TRBJ1-6,TGTGCCAGCAGCATGACAGGGGTTATGGGTTCACCCCTCCACTTT,CASSMTGVMGSPLHF
TRBV6-5,.,TRBD2,TRBJ2-2,TGTGCCAGCAGTATCGCGGGGACTAGCGGGGAGCTGTTTTTT,CASSIAGTSGELFF
TRBV5-6,.,TRBD2,TRBJ2-3,TGTGCCAGCAGCTTGGGATTAGCGGGGTTCACAGATACGCAGTATTTT,CASSLGLAGFTDTQYF
TRBV6-5,.,.,TRBJ1-4,TGTGCCAGCAGTCGTGGAGGGCTCCCGAATGAAAAACTGTTTTTT,CASSRGGLPNEKLFF
TRBV6-6,.,TRBD2,TRBJ2-2,TGTGCCAGCAGTCGGGGGACTAGCGGGAGAGGCACCGGGGAGCTGTTTTTT,CASSRGTSGRGTGELFF
TRBV19,few,.,TRBJ1-1,TGTGCCAGTAGTCCTGACTGGGGGCGGAAAGCTTTCTTT,CASSPDWGRKAFF
TRBV5-5,.,.,TRBJ2-7,TGTGCCAGCAGCTCGGGACTGACTTCCTCCTACGAGCAGTACTTC,CASSSGLTSSYEQYF
TRBV28,.,.,TRBJ1-5,TGTGCCAGCAGCCAGGGGTCAAGTCAGCCCCAGCATTTT,CASSQGSSQPQHF
TRBV28,.,TRBD1,TRBJ1-1,TGTGCCAGCAGTTCGGGACAGGGACGAGGCACTGAAGCTTTCTTT,CASSSGQGRGTEAFF
TRBV7-2,.,TRBD2,TRBJ2-4,TGTGCCAGCAGCCCGGGACTAGCGGGAATAGCCAAAAACATTCAGTACTTC,CASSPGLAGIAKNIQYF
TRBV5-4,.,.,TRBJ1-3,TGTGCCAGCAGCTTGGGGGGGGGCGGATCTGGAAACACCATATATTTT,CASSLGGGGSGNTIYF
TRBV28,.,TRBD1,TRBJ2-7,TGTGCCAGCAGTTTAAGCCCCCGACAGGGGAGGTACGAGCAGTACTTC,CASSLSPRQGRYEQYF
TRBV7-3,.,TRBD2,TRBJ2-1,TGTGCCAGCAGCTCTCAATCTAGCGGGAGGGGTGAGCAGTTCTTC,CASSSQSSGRGEQFF
TRBV10-2,.,.,TRBJ2-5,TGCGCCAGCAGAAAGGGACACCTCCAAGAGACCCAGTACTTC,CASRKGHLQETQYF
TRBV6-5,.,.,TRBJ1-2,TGTGCCAGCAGACTACTTCATGGCTACACCTTC,CASRLLHGYTF
TRBV4-2,.,TRBD2,TRBJ2-2,TGTGCCAGCAGCCAAGCGCAGGGAGGGACCGGGGAGCTGTTTTTT,CASSQAQGGTGELFF
TRBV2,.,TRBD2,TRBJ2-1,TGTGCCAGCAGACTATTCAGCCTCCGAGGACTAGCGGGAGAAGACAATGAGCAGTTCTTC,CASRLFSLRGLAGEDNEQFF
TRBV24-1,.,.,TRBJ2-3,TGTGCCACCAGTGATTTTACGGGAGCCGTGAAGGGCACAGATACGCAGTATTTT,CATSDFTGAVKGTDTQYF
TRBV19,.,.,TRBJ2-5,TGTGCCAGTAGTCTCCCACAGTACCAAGAGACCCAGTACTTC,CASSLPQYQETQYF
TRBV27,.,TRBD1,TRBJ1-2,TGTGCCAGCAGCCCAGGACAGGGTATAGGTGGCTACACCTTC,CASSPGQGIGGYTF
TRBV2,.,.,TRBJ1-1,TGTGCCAGCAGAGAAACTAACAGGTTCTCTGAAGCTTTCTTT,CASRETNRFSEAFF
TRBV2,.,TRBD1,TRBJ1-5,TGTGCCAGCAGTATCGAACAGGGGAGCAATCAGCCCCAGCATTTT,CASSIEQGSNQPQHF
TRBV2,few,.,TRBJ2-5,TGTGCCAGCAGTGGGAGCGGGTTCCAAGAGACCCAGTACTTC,CASSGSGFQETQYF
TRBV5-1,.,TRBD1,TRBJ1-2,TGCGCCAGCAGCTCCGGACAGGGCGGTCGCGGCTACACCTTC,CASSSGQGGRGYTF
TRBV28,.,.,TRBJ1-5,TGTGCCAGCAGTTTAAGGGTTGGGGGGGCAAGCAATCAGCCCCAGCATTTT,CASSLRVGGASNQPQHF
TRBV5-1,.,.,TRBJ1-1,TGCGCCAGCAGCTTGGGGAGGACGGGGAACACTGAAGCTTTCTTT,CASSLGRTGNTEAFF
TRBV11-2,few,TRBD1,TRBJ2-5,TGTGCCAGCAGCAAATCCACAGGGGGCCGGGAGACCCAGTACTTC,CASSKSTGGRETQYF
TRBV15,.,.,TRBJ2-4,TGTGCCACCAGCCCAGCCCCGGGAAACATTCAGTACTTC,CATSPAPGNIQYF
TRBV5-1,.,.,TRBJ2-1,TGCGCCAGCAGCTTGTCAGGGGACCAATACAATGAGCAGTTCTTC,CASSLSGDQYNEQFF
TRBV19,many,.,TRBJ1-2,TGTGCCAGTAGTATAGACGGGACAACTAACTATGGCTACACCTTC,CASSIDGTTNYGYTF
TRBV30,.,.,TRBJ1-5,TGTGCCTGGAGTGTAAGGAGGCAGGGAGGTGATAGCAATCAGCCCCAGCATTTT,CAWSVRRQGGDSNQPQHF
TRBV5-1,.,.,TRBJ2-5,TGCGCCAGCAGCTCGAACGGGGGACTTCTTCTTGAGACCCAGTACTTC,CASSSNGGLLLETQYF
TRBV7-3,.,TRBD2,TRBJ2-3,TGTGCCAGCAGCTTTGATAGCGGGAGGAAAGATACGCAGTATTTT,CASSFDSGRKDTQYF
TRBV4-2,once,TRBD2,TRBJ2-5,TGTGCCAGCAGCCTCATAGCGGGAGGGCCCGGGGAGACCCAGTACTTC,CASSLIAGGPGETQYF
TRBV9,once,TRBD2,TRBJ2-1,TGTGCCAGCAGCGGACGGAGCGGGAACCCTGAGCAGTTCTTC,CASSGRSGNPEQFF
TRBV19,.,TRBD1,TRBJ1-3,TGTGCCAGTAGTGAGACAGGGATCGGAAACACCATATATTTT,CASSETGIGNTIYF
TRBV4-2,.,TRBD2,TRBJ2-1,TGTGCCAGCAGCCAAGAGGGACTAGCGGGAGACATCTACAATGAGCAGTTCTTC,CASSQEGLAGDIYNEQFF
TRBV7-3,.,.,TRBJ2-5,TGTGCCAGCAGCGGCTCACATAAAGAGACCCAGTACTTC,CASSGSHKETQYF
TRBV27,once,TRBD2,TRBJ2-4,TGTGCCAGCAGCCCACGGGAGGGACTACAAAACATTCAGTACTTC,CASSPREGLQNIQYF
TRBV28,.,TRBD2,TRBJ2-1,TGTGCCAGCAGTCCCCCCCCGGGAGGGAACTACAATGAGCAGTTCTTC,CASSPPPGGNYNEQFF
TRBV7-9,.,.,TRBJ1-6,TGTGCCAGCAGCTTAGCCGTGGGGGGTTCACCCCTCCACTTT,CASSLAVGGSPLHF
TRBV28,.,TRBD1,TRBJ1-1,TGTGCCAGCAGTCCTCAGGGGGTCGGGAACACTGAAGCTTTCTTT,CASSPQGVGNTEAFF
TRBV5-1,.,TRBD1,TRBJ1-6,TGCGCCAGCAGCTTCCAGGGGGGAGATAATTCACCCCTCCACTTT,CASSFQGGDNSPLHF
TRBV28,.,.,TRBJ1-2,TGTGCCAGCAGTTTAAGGTATCGGGGATCCTATGGCTACACCTTC,CASSLRYRGSYGYTF